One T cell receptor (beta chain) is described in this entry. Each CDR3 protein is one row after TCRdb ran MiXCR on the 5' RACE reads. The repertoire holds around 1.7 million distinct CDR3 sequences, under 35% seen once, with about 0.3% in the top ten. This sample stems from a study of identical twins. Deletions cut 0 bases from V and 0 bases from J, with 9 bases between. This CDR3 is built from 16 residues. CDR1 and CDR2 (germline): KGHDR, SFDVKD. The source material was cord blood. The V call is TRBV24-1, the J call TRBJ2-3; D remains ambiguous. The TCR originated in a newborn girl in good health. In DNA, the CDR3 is TGTGCCACCAGTGATTTGGGTTCCACTAGCACAGATACGCAGTATTTT. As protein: CATSDLGSTSTDTQYF.